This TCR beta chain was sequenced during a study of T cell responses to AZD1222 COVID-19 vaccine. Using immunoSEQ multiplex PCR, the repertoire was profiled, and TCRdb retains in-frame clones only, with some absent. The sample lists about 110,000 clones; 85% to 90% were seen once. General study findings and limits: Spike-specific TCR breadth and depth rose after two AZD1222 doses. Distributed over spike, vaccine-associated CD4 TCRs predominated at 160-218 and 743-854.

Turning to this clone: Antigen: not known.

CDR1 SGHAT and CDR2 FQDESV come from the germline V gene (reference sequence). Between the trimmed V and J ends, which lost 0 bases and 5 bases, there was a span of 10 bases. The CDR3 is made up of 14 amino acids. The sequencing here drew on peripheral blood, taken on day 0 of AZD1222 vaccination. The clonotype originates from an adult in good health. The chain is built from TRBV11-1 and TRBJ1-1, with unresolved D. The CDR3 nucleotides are TGTGCCAGCAGCTTAGCGCTTAAAGGAACTGAAGCTTTCTTT. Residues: CASSLALKGTEAFF. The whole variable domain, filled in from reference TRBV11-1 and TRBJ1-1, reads EAEVAQSPRYKITEKSQAVAFWCDPISGHATLYWYRQILGQGPELLVQFQDESVVDDSQLPKDRFSAERLKGVDSTLKIQPAELGDSAMYLCASSLALKGTEAFFGQGTRLTVV.